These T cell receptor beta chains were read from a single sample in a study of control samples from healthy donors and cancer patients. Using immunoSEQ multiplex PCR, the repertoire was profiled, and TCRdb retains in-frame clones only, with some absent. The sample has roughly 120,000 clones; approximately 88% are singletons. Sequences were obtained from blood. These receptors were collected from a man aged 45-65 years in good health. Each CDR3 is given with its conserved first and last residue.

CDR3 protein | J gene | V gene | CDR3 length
CAISVSGGFTGELFF | TRBJ2-2 | TRBV10-3 | 15
CASGLRDGFTDTQYF | TRBJ2-3 | TRBV12-5 | 15
CASSPGQGWLDAFF | TRBJ1-1 | TRBV18 | 14
CASSLGFNEQFF | TRBJ2-1 | TRBV5-1 | 12
CASSIEGPNNSPLHF | TRBJ1-6 | TRBV19 | 15
CASSQDTQPQETQYF | TRBJ2-5 | TRBV3-1/TRBV3-2 | 15
CASSLGPGLVSEQFF | TRBJ2-1 | TRBV7-8 | 15
CASSKPGQGREKLFF | TRBJ1-4 | TRBV21-1 | 15
CASSQDLGQNNSPLHF | TRBJ1-6 | TRBV3-1/TRBV3-2 | 16
CASSVVPDGDTEAFF | TRBJ1-1 | TRBV9 | 15
CATSGTATDTQYF | TRBJ2-3 | TRBV24-1 | 13
CASSLDGAPSGNTIYF | TRBJ1-3 | TRBV5-1 | 16
CASSIGTVYNEQFF | TRBJ2-1 | TRBV19 | 14
CASSYSTGPPAGYTF | TRBJ1-2 | TRBV6-2/TRBV6-3 | 15
CASSLWGTNEKLFF | TRBJ1-4 | TRBV5-1 | 14
CASGLETTEAFF | TRBJ1-1 | TRBV12-5 | 12
CASSPRGGGGTDTQYF | TRBJ2-3 | TRBV7-6 | 16
CASSLSAGGSYEQYF | TRBJ2-7 | TRBV5-1 | 15
CASSFRETQYF | TRBJ2-5 | TRBV11-2 | 11
CASSLAGANYGYTF | TRBJ1-2 | TRBV27 | 14
CASSYSSGSYNEQFF | TRBJ2-1 | TRBV6-6 | 15
CASSPSGGSSGNTIYF | TRBJ1-3 | TRBV18 | 16
CASSLVGGRNGYTF | TRBJ1-2 | TRBV5-1 | 14
CASTLRPRPNTGELFF | TRBJ2-2 | TRBV19 | 16
CASSPLDRADYGYTF | TRBJ1-2 | TRBV4-1 | 15
CASEGVLQETQYF | TRBJ2-5 | TRBV10-3 | 13
CASSYPSALAKNIQYF | TRBJ2-4 | TRBV6-5 | 16
CASSLTGGNNEQFF | TRBJ2-1 | TRBV5-1 | 14
CAWSTGGNTIYF | TRBJ1-3 | TRBV30 | 12
CASSISLNEKLFF | TRBJ1-4 | TRBV6-5 | 13
CASSPGLAGGPNEQFF | TRBJ2-1 | TRBV4-1 | 16
CASSLEVGVTNTEAFF | TRBJ1-1 | TRBV11-2 | 16
CASTQGGQPQHF | TRBJ1-5 | TRBV19 | 12
CSASRQSDQPQHF | TRBJ1-5 | TRBV20-1 | 13
CASRTGRNYGYTF | TRBJ1-2 | TRBV6-4 | 13
CASSLERMNTEAFF | TRBJ1-1 | TRBV5-1 | 14
CSVEDGTEEGYTF | TRBJ1-2 | TRBV29-1 | 13
CATSDPGQGVQETQYF | TRBJ2-5 | TRBV24-1 | 16
CASSLTRTEAFF | TRBJ1-1 | TRBV12-3/TRBV12-4 | 12
CASSQGPENQPQHF | TRBJ1-5 | TRBV4-1 | 14
CASSPGLERAKNIQYF | TRBJ2-4 | TRBV3-1/TRBV3-2 | 16
CASSGTGGPHEQYF | TRBJ2-7 | TRBV2 | 14
CASSPPGRQNEKLFF | TRBJ1-4 | TRBV18 | 15
CASSVGFGFSGKYNEQFF | TRBJ2-1 | TRBV9 | 18
CASSEYKVDEQFF | TRBJ2-1 | TRBV6-1 | 13
CASRAGGIGYTF | TRBJ1-2 | TRBV2 | 12